The clone carrying this TCR beta chain occurred many times. Its antigen is still unknown. The germline V gene has CDR1 GTSNPN and CDR2 SVGIG (reference sequence). Unmatched junction bases numbered 9, after V lost 4 bases and J lost 6 bases. This CDR3 contains 13 residues. The data derive from a study of Graves' ophthalmopathy and Graves' hyperthyroidism. Overall study: Peripheral blood collection took place at initial diagnosis, before any treatment.

RNA transcripts yielded amplified TCR beta CDR3 regions. RT-PCR with HTBI primers came first, then second-round multiplex PCR. From the multiplex PCR reads, TCRdb called clonotypes with MiXCR, one entry per CDR3 protein. The table has hundreds of thousands of distinct CDR3 sequences, over 20% seen once. General observations from the study: Blood shared most expanded thyroid clonotypes above 0.001 frequency.

Material: peripheral blood. The chain uses TRBV30 and TRBJ2-7; 7 nucleotides line up with TRBD1. The clonotype comes from a woman under 30 with stable Graves' hyperthyroidism. In nucleotides, the CDR3 is TGTGCCTGGAACCGGGACAGCTGGGGCGAGCAGTACTTC. It specifies CAWNRDSWGEQYF.